The clone carrying this T cell receptor (beta chain) was seen at least ten times. Its antigen is still unknown. Described time point: newly diagnosed GD, antithyroid drugs for less than 3 months. Preparation of the TCR library used RNA extracted from PBMCs. V was shortened by 4 bases and J by 7 bases, with 13 bases between the two germline ends. Germline lookup yields CDR1 MGHRA and CDR2 YSYEKL. This CDR3 contains 13 residues. This entry comes from a study of regulatory T cells in long-lasting Graves disease. About the research overall: For a period under 3 months, newly diagnosed Graves' patients had taken antithyroid drugs.

Building the TCR beta libraries relied on iRepertoire HTBI primers, and CDR3 regions underwent Arm-PCR. TCRdb redid the calling of the multiplex PCR reads with MiXCR, one entry per CDR3 protein. The sample shows about 540,000 distinct CDR3 sequences, roughly 14% of them seen only once. Study results and caveats: The small sample size may have reduced accuracy.

The data were also submitted as part of a second study, on T cells in Graves' hyperthyroidism and ophthalmopathy. That source notes: Stable hyperthyroidism and ophthalmopathy were separated using 13 V-J signatures.

This chain links TRBV4-1 with TRBJ1-2; D call uncertain. The sample here was peripheral blood mononuclear cells (PBMCs), taken at new diagnosis, from a patient treated with antithyroid drugs. This TCR came from a young man with Graves disease. In DNA, the CDR3 is TGCGCCAGCAGCCGAGACTGGAGTGCTGGCTACACCTTC. Residues: CASSRDWSAGYTF.